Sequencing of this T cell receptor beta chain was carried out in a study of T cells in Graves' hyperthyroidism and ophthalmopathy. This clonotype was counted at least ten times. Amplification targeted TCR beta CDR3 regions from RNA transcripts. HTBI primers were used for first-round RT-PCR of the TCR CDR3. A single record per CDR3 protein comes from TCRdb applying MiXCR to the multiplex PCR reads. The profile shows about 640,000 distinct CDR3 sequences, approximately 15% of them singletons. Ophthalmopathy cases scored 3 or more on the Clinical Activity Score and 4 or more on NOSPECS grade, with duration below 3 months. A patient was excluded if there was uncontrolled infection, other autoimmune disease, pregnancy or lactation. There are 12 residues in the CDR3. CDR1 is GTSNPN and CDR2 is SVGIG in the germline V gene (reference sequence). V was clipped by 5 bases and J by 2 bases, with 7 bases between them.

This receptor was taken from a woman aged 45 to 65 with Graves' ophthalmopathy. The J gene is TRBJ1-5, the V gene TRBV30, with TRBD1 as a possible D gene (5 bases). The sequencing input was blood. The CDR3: CAWGGGNQPQHF. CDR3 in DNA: TGTGCCTGGGGGGGGGGCAATCAGCCCCAGCATTTT.